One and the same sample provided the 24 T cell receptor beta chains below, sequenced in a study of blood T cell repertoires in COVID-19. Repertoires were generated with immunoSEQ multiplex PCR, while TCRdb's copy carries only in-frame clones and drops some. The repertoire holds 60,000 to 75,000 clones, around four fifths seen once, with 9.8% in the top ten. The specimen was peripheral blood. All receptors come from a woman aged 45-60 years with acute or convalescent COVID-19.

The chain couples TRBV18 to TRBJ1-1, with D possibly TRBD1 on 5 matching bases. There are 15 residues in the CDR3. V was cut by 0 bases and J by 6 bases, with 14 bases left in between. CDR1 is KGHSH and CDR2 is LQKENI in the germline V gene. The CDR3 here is CASSPPGGRNSEAFF. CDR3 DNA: TGTGCCAGCTCACCACCGGGGGGTAGAAACTCTGAAGCTTTCTTT.

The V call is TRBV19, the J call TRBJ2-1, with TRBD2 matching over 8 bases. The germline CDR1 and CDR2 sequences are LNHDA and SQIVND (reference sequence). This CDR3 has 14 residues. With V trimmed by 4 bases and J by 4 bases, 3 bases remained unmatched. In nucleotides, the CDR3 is TGTGCCAGTAGTAGCGGGGGGCTGTACAATGAGCAGTTCTTC. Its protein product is CASSSGGLYNEQFF.

CDR3 amino acids: CAISVRPAGGGNEQFF. As DNA, the CDR3 is TGTGCCATCAGTGTCCGGCCAGCGGGAGGCGGGAATGAGCAGTTCTTC. J is TRBJ2-1 and V is TRBV10-3, with 9 bases identical to TRBD2. The germline V gene has CDR1 ENHRY and CDR2 SYGVKD. There are 16 residues in the CDR3. J lost 7 bases, V lost 4 bases, and 11 bases had no gene match.

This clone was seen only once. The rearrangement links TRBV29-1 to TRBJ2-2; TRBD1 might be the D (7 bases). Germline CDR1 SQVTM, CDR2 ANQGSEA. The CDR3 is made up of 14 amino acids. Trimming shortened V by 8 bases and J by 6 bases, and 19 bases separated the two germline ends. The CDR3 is CSTGGGGGPGELFF. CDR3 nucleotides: TGCAGCACAGGAGGAGGGGGCGGGCCCGGGGAGCTGTTTTTT.

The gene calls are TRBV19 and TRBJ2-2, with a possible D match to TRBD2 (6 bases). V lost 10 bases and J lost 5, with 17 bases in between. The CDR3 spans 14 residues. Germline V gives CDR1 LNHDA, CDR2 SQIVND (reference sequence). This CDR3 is CAIRERGGTGELFF. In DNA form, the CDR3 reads TGTGCCATAAGAGAACGGGGAGGAACCGGGGAGCTGTTTTTT.

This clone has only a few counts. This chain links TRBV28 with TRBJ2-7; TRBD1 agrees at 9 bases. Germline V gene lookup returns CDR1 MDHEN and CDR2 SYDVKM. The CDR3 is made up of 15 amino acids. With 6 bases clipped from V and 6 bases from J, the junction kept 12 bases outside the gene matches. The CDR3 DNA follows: TGTGCCAGCAGAAGGGCCGGGACAGGGACCTCCGAGCAGTACTTC. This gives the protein CASRRAGTGTSEQYF. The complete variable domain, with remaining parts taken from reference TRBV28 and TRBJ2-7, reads DVKVTQSSRYLVKRTGEKVFLECVQDMDHENMFWYRQDPGLGLRLIYFSYDVKMKEKGDIPEGYSVSREKKERFSLILESASTNQTSMYLCASRRAGTGTSEQYFGPGTRLTVT.

CDR3 protein: CAFNRGQPQHF. The CDR3 nucleotides are TGTGCCTTCAATCGGGGACAGCCCCAGCATTTT. The chain employs TRBV19 and TRBJ1-5, with D uncertain. The V gene lost 11 bases and the J gene lost 7 bases, with 12 bases spanning the gap. The CDR3 totals 11 residues. The V gene's germline CDR1 is LNHDA and CDR2 SQIVND (reference sequence).

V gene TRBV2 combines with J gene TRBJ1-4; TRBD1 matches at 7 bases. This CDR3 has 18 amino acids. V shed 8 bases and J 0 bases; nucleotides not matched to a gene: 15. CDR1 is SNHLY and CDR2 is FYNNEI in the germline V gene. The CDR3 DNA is TGTGCCAGCCTCAGCCGGGGACAGCGGTTTGCAACTAATGAAAAACTGTTTTTT. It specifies CASLSRGQRFATNEKLFF.

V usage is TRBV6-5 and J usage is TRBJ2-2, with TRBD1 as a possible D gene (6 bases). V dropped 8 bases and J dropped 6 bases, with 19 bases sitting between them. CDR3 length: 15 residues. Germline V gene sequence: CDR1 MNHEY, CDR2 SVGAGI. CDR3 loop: CASGPDSGGSGELFF. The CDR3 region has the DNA TGTGCCAGCGGCCCGGACTCTGGGGGCTCCGGGGAGCTGTTTTTT.

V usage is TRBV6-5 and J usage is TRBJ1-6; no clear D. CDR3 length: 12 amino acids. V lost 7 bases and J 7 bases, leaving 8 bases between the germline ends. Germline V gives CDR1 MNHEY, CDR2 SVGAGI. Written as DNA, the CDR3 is TGTGCCAGCAAAACAGTAAATTCACCCCTCCACTTT. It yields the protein CASKTVNSPLHF.

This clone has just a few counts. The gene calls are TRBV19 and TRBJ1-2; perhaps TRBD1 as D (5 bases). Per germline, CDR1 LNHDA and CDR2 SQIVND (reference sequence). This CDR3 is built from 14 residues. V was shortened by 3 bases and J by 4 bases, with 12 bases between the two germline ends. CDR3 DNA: TGTGCCAGTAGTATTGGCGAACAGGCCTATGGCTACACCTTC. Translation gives CASSIGEQAYGYTF.

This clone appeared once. The CDR3 loop is CASSLEGVTDTQYF. The CDR3 region has the DNA TGTGCCAGCAGCTTGGAGGGAGTCACAGATACGCAGTATTTT. The chain links TRBV5-5 to TRBJ2-3, with a possible D match to TRBD2 (5 bases). V was trimmed by 0 bases and J by 2 bases, leaving 7 bases between them. The CDR3 has 14 residues. Germline assignment: CDR1 SGHKS and CDR2 YYEKEE (reference sequence).

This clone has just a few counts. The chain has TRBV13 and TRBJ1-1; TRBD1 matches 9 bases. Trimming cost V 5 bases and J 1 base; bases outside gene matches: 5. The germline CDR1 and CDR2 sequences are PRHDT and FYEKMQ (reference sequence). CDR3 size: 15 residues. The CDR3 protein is CASSTRQGGNTEAFF. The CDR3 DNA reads TGTGCCAGCAGCACTAGACAGGGGGGGAACACTGAAGCTTTCTTT.

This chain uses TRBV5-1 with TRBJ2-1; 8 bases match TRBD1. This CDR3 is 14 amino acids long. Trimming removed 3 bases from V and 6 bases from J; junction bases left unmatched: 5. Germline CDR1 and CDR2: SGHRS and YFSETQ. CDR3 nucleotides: TGCGCCAGCAGCTGGGGGGACAGGCGCAATGAGCAGTTCTTC. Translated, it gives CASSWGDRRNEQFF.

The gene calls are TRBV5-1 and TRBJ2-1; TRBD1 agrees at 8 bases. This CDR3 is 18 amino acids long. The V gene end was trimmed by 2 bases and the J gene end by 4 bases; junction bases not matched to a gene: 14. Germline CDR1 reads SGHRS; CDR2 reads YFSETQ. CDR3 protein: CASSLAGGPWQTYNEQFF. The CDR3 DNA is TGCGCCAGCAGCTTAGCAGGGGGCCCATGGCAGACATACAATGAGCAGTTCTTC.

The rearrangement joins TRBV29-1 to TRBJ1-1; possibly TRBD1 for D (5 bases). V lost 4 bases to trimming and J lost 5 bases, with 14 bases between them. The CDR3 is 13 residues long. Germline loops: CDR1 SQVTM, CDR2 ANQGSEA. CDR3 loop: CSVGRQGGTEAFF. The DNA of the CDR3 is TGCAGCGTTGGTAGGCAGGGAGGTACTGAAGCTTTCTTT.

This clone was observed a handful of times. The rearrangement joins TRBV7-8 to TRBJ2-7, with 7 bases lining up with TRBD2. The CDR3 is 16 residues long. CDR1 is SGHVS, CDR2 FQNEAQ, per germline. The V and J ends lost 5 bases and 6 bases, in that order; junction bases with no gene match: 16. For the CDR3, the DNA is TGTGCCAGCAGCCCCCTGACTAGCCGTGTGACGCGCGAGCAGTACTTC. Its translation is CASSPLTSRVTREQYF.

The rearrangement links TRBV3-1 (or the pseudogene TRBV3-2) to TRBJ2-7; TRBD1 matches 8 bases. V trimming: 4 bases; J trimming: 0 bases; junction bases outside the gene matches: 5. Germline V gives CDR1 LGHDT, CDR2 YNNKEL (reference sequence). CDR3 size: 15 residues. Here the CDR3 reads CASSPTGGGSYEQYF. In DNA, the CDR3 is TGTGCCAGCAGCCCCACAGGGGGAGGCTCCTACGAGCAGTACTTC.

The CDR3 coding sequence is TGTGCCAGCAGCCCAGGTGTATCCAACACTGAAGCTTTCTTT. This translates into CASSPGVSNTEAFF. The chain links TRBV9 to TRBJ1-1; D gene unclear. Trimming took 4 bases from V and 2 from J, leaving 12 bases between them. The CDR3 is made up of 14 amino acids. Germline V gene sequence: CDR1 SGDLS, CDR2 YYNGEE.

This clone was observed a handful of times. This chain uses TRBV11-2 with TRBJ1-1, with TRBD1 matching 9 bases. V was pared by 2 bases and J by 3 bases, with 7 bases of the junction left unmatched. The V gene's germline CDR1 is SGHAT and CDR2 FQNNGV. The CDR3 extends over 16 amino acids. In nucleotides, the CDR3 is TGTGCCAGCAGCTTACGGGGGACAGGGCGGGACACTGAAGCTTTCTTT. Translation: CASSLRGTGRDTEAFF.

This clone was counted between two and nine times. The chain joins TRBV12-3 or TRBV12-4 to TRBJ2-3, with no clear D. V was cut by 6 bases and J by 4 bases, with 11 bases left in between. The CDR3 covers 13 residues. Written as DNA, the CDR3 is TGTGCCAGCAGCAAAGATCTAGCAGATACGCAGTATTTT. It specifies CASSKDLADTQYF.

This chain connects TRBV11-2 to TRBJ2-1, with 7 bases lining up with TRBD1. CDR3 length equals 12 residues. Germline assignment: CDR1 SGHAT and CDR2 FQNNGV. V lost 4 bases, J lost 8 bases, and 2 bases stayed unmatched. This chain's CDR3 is CASSWDRDEQFF. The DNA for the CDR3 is TGTGCCAGCAGCTGGGACAGAGATGAGCAGTTCTTC.

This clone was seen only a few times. The CDR3 spells CSVKGALGYTF. The DNA for the CDR3 is TGCAGTGTTAAGGGGGCGCTTGGCTACACCTTC. The chain combines TRBV20-1 with TRBJ1-2, with 7 bases lining up with TRBD1. Losses at the gene ends were 7 bases for V and 7 bases for J; bases not matched to a gene: 6. This CDR3 spans 11 amino acids. Germline assignment: CDR1 DFQATT and CDR2 SNEGSKA (reference sequence).

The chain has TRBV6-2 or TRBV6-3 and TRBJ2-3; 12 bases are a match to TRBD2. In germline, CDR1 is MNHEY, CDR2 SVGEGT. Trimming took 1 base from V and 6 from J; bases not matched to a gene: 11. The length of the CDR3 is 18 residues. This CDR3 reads CASSYLGLAGSTSDTQYF. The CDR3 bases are TGTGCCAGCAGTTACTTAGGACTAGCGGGATCCACGTCTGATACGCAGTATTTT.